These 15 T cell receptor beta chains were sequenced from one sample in a study of T cells in Graves' hyperthyroidism and ophthalmopathy. Template material for amplifying TCR beta CDR3 regions consisted of RNA transcripts. Researchers ran a first-round RT-PCR on the TCR CDR3 using the HTBI primer set. In TCRdb, the multiplex PCR reads were re-called with MiXCR into one record per CDR3 protein. The profile shows around 690,000 distinct CDR3 sequences, less than 25% of them singletons. Sequenced material: blood. These receptor sequences come from a man aged 25-45 years with Graves' ophthalmopathy.

The V and J genes are TRBV7-2 and TRBJ2-1; 10 positions match TRBD2. The germline V gene has CDR1 SGHTA and CDR2 FQGNSA. V gave up 8 bases and J gave up 2 bases; unmatched junction bases: 6. The CDR3 consists of 15 residues. The DNA of the CDR3 is TGTGCCAGCGCTAGCGGGAGCCTCGCCTACAATGAGCAGTTCTTC. Encoded protein: CASASGSLAYNEQFF.

This chain connects TRBV27 to TRBJ1-2; 12 bases map to TRBD1. The CDR3 length is 17 residues. The germline V gene encodes CDR1 MNHEY and CDR2 SMNVEV (reference sequence). The V and J ends lost 5 bases and 7 bases, in that order; junction bases with no gene match: 14. DNA of the CDR3: TGTGCCAGCAGTCCCAGGGGGACAGGGGGCGCTCACCCTGGCTACACCTTC. This sequence encodes CASSPRGTGGAHPGYTF.

The table lists this clonotype with a few counts. This chain links TRBV6-1 with TRBJ1-5; 9 nucleotides line up with TRBD1. Germline CDR1 and CDR2: MNHNS and SASEGT. The CDR3 covers 15 residues. Trimming at V came to 7 bases and at J to 4 bases, leaving 8 bases not matched to a gene. CDR3 nucleotides: TGTGCCAGCATTCCTGGGACAGGGAGGAATCAGCCCCAGCATTTT. Translation: CASIPGTGRNQPQHF.

This clonotype was detected many times. J is TRBJ2-5 and V is TRBV20-1; TRBD1 agrees at 7 bases. The CDR3 length is 13 residues. The trim removed 6 bases at V and 0 bases at J, leaving 4 bases unmatched. Germline V gene sequence: CDR1 DFQATT, CDR2 SNEGSKA (reference sequence). The CDR3 coding sequence is TGCAGTGCAACGGGACAGAACCAAGAGACCCAGTACTTC. This encodes CSATGQNQETQYF.

This clonotype was seen only a few times. J is TRBJ2-3 and V is TRBV6-6, with D unclear. Germline assignment: CDR1 MNHNY and CDR2 SVGAGI (reference sequence). Between the trimmed V and J ends, which lost 0 bases and 4 bases, there was a span of 14 bases. This CDR3 is built from 16 residues. CDR3 amino acids: CASSYSYSARPDTQYF. Written as DNA, the CDR3 is TGTGCCAGCAGTTACTCTTATTCGGCCAGACCAGATACGCAGTATTTT.

This clonotype was picked up many times. The V call is TRBV5-6, the J call TRBJ1-5; possibly TRBD1 for D (5 bases). CDR1 is SGHDT and CDR2 is YYEEEE in the germline V gene. This CDR3 has 13 amino acids. V lost 3 bases and J 4 bases, leaving 8 bases between the germline ends. In DNA form, the CDR3 reads TGTGCCAGCAGCTGGGGGAGGAATCAGCCCCAGCATTTT. It is translated as CASSWGRNQPQHF. Using reference TRBV5-6 and TRBJ1-5 for the parts outside the CDR3, the full variable domain is DAGVTQSPTHLIKTRGQQVTLRCSPKSGHDTVSWYQQALGQGPQFIFQYYEEEERQRGNFPDRFSGHQFPNYSSELNVNALLLGDSALYLCASSWGRNQPQHFGDGTRLSIL.

Concerning this clonotype: A much larger clone is a single base away; this may be a read error. The V call is TRBV11-2, the J call TRBJ2-5, with a tentative D call TRBD2 (6 bases). The germline V gene has CDR1 SGHAT and CDR2 FQNNGV. CDR3 length: 13 amino acids. With 2 bases removed from V and 3 bases from J, the gap between germline ends came to 7 bases. The CDR3 is CASSLWREETQYF. The CDR3 coding sequence is TGTGCCAGCAGCTTATGGAGGGAAGAGACCCAGTACTTC.

As regards this clonotype: A much larger clone is a single base away; this may be a read error. CDR3 loop: CASTGREKLTDTRYF. DNA of the CDR3: TGTGCCAGCACGGGGCGGGAGAAGCTCACGGATACGCGGTATTTT. The rearrangement links TRBV2 to TRBJ2-3, with TRBD2 matching over 7 bases. CDR3 length equals 15 residues. Germline CDR1 and CDR2: SNHLY and FYNNEI.

Note on this clonotype: A read error may explain this, as a much larger clone is one base away. The rearrangement links TRBV9 to TRBJ1-4; D uncertain. Per the germline V gene, CDR1 is SGDLS and CDR2 is YYNGEE. CDR3 size: 14 residues. Between the trimmed V and J ends, which lost 3 bases and 3 bases, there was a span of 9 bases. CDR3 coding DNA: TGTGCCAGCAGCGCGACGGCCTCTAATGAAAAACTGTTTTTT. Amino acids: CASSATASNEKLFF.

In this sample, this clonotype turned up a few times. This CDR3 is CSARDGGQSSYNSPLHF. Written as DNA, the CDR3 is TGCAGTGCTAGAGATGGCGGACAGAGCTCCTATAATTCACCCCTCCACTTT. The rearrangement links TRBV20-1 to TRBJ1-6; perhaps TRBD1 as D (6 bases). CDR1 DFQATT and CDR2 SNEGSKA come from the germline V gene (reference sequence). The CDR3 has 17 amino acids. Between the trimmed V and J ends, which lost 0 bases and 0 bases, there was a span of 12 bases.

The rearrangement uses TRBV12-3 or TRBV12-4 and TRBJ2-4, with TRBD2 identical over 7 bases. The CDR3 is 14 residues long. After removal of 6 bases from V and 8 bases from J, the junction contained 10 bases not matched to a gene. The CDR3 sequence: CASSPAGEEDIQYF. The CDR3 region has the DNA TGTGCCAGCAGCCCCGCGGGGGAGGAGGACATTCAGTACTTC.

This clonotype was picked up a small number of times. V gene TRBV4-3 combines with J gene TRBJ2-3; 8 bases match TRBD1. V lost 4 bases, J lost 4 bases, and 7 bases stayed unmatched. The germline V gene has CDR1 LGHNA and CDR2 YSLEER. The CDR3 sequence is 15 residues long. CDR3 sequence: CASSLSTGVADTQYF. The CDR3 DNA reads TGCGCCAGCAGCCTCTCGACAGGGGTGGCAGATACGCAGTATTTT.

This clonotype turned up a few times. This chain connects TRBV12-3 or TRBV12-4 to TRBJ2-7; the match to TRBD2 covers 8 bases. The CDR3 has 12 amino acids. V lost 8 bases and J lost 7; bases outside the gene matches: 7. CDR3 nucleotides: TGTGCCAGCGCCTTCTCGGGGGGGGAGCAGTACTTC. Its translation: CASAFSGGEQYF.

The V call is TRBV7-2, the J call TRBJ2-5; D might be TRBD2 (6 bases). The CDR3 runs 15 residues. Germline CDR1 reads SGHTA; CDR2 reads FQGNSA. V was shortened by 1 base and J by 6 bases, with 15 bases between the two germline ends. The CDR3 coding sequence is TGTGCCAGCAGCTTAGAGGCTAGCGTGTTAAAGACCCAGTACTTC. This gives the protein CASSLEASVLKTQYF.

Regarding this clonotype: With a much larger clone just one base away, this may be a read error. This chain links TRBV20-1 with TRBJ2-1; maybe TRBD2 (6 bases). CDR3 length equals 13 residues. The germline V gene has CDR1 DFQATT and CDR2 SNEGSKA (reference sequence). The CDR3 spells CSVKAGSGNERFF. Here the CDR3 DNA reads TGCAGCGTTAAAGCGGGTTCCGGGAATGAGCGGTTCTTC.